These 11 T cell receptor beta chains came from one sample sequenced in a study of cytomegalovirus exposure and HLA in healthy donors. Amplification used 60 Vbeta primers and 13 Jbeta primers. Measured with immunoSEQ multiplex PCR; TCRdb has only the in-frame clones, and not every one. This sample carries about 110,000 clones, about 80% of them seen once, and the ten largest clones take more than 8%. Sequenced: PBMCs. These receptors came from a man aged 35 to 55 in good health and CMV-seropositive.

V and J are TRBV10-1 and TRBJ2-2, with D unresolved. This CDR3 is 13 amino acids long. The germline gives CDR1 WNHNN, CDR2 SYGVQD (reference sequence). Trimming left V 8 bases short and J 6 bases short, with 13 bases between. For the CDR3, the DNA is TGCGCCAGCGCCCCCAACCAGGCCGGGGAGCTGTTTTTT. Residues: CASAPNQAGELFF.

J is TRBJ1-1 and V is TRBV19; 7 bases are shared with TRBD1. The J segment lost 1 base and the V segment lost 10 bases, leaving 18 bases of the junction unmatched. The CDR3 runs to 17 residues. CDR1 is LNHDA and CDR2 is SQIVND in the germline V gene (reference sequence). The CDR3 reads CATQSGIRTGRNTEAFF. Written as DNA, the CDR3 is TGTGCCACCCAAAGTGGAATCCGGACAGGACGGAACACTGAAGCTTTCTTT.

This clone was picked up one time. The chain recombines TRBV27 with TRBJ1-4, with 9 bases lining up with TRBD1. V gave up 2 bases and J gave up 9 bases; unmatched junction bases: 4. Germline CDR1 MNHEY, CDR2 SMNVEV (reference sequence). CDR3 length: 14 residues. Written as DNA, the CDR3 is TGTGCCAGCAGTTTACCTGGGACAGGGCAAAAACTGTTTTTT. This encodes CASSLPGTGQKLFF.

CDR3 nucleotides: TGTGCCAGCAGCCCTAGAGGGGGGACAGGGGTCTCCGGGGAGCTGTTTTTT. It is translated as CASSPRGGTGVSGELFF. The chain combines TRBV7-6 with TRBJ2-2, with 10 nucleotides matching TRBD1. The CDR3 spans 17 residues. After removal of 5 bases from V and 6 bases from J, the junction contained 12 bases not matched to a gene. Looked up from germline, CDR1 is SGHVS and CDR2 is FNYEAQ. Full variable domain (remainder filled in from reference TRBV7-6 and TRBJ2-2): GAGVSQSPRYKVTKRGQDVALRCDPISGHVSLYWYRQALGQGPEFLTYFNYEAQQDKSGLPNDRFSAERPEGSISTLTIQRTEQRDSAMYRCASSPRGGTGVSGELFFGEGSRLTVL.

The chain links TRBV14 to TRBJ1-1; D is unclear. The V gene lost 0 bases and the J gene lost 1 base, with 9 bases spanning the gap. This CDR3 region has 15 residues. CDR1 is SGHDN, CDR2 FVKESK, per germline. CDR3: CASSQEWPGNTEAFF. CDR3 bases: TGTGCCAGCAGCCAAGAGTGGCCGGGGAACACTGAAGCTTTCTTT.

The chain joins TRBV30 to TRBJ1-2, with 8 bases that match TRBD1. V lost 7 bases to trimming and J lost 4 bases; unmatched junction nucleotides: 2. The CDR3 length is 11 residues. Looked up from germline, CDR1 is GTSNPN and CDR2 is SVGIG (reference sequence). The CDR3, as DNA: TGTGCCTTCGACAGGGGCTATGGCTACACCTTC. Translation: CAFDRGYGYTF. Complete variable domain (other parts from reference TRBV30 and TRBJ1-2): SQTIHQWPATLVQPVGSPLSLECTVEGTSNPNLYWYRQAAGRGLQLLFYSVGIGQISSEVPQNLSASRPQDRQFILSSKKLLLSDSGFYLCAFDRGYGYTFGSGTRLTVV.

The J gene is TRBJ1-2, the V gene TRBV9, with D perhaps TRBD1 (6 bases). Trimming took off 3 bases at V and 5 bases at J, with 17 bases between the two ends. Germline V gives CDR1 SGDLS, CDR2 YYNGEE. The CDR3 is 15 residues long. The CDR3 loop is CASSGDRQARYGYTF. CDR3 nucleotide sequence: TGTGCCAGCAGCGGAGACAGACAGGCTCGATATGGCTACACCTTC.

V and J are TRBV4-3 and TRBJ2-5; D unclear. V lost 0 bases and J 4 bases, leaving 12 bases between the germline ends. The germline V gene has CDR1 LGHNA and CDR2 YSLEER. The CDR3 totals 15 residues. The CDR3 bases are TGCGCCAGCAGCCAAGAGGGCCAGATGGGAGAGACCCAGTACTTC. This gives the protein CASSQEGQMGETQYF.

The chain employs TRBV11-3 and TRBJ2-3, with 8 bases fitting TRBD1. Germline CDR1 SGHNT, CDR2 YENEEA. The CDR3 has 16 amino acids. Trimming took 3 bases from V and 6 from J; bases not matched to a gene: 11. DNA for the CDR3: TGTGCCAGCAGCTTCCAAAATGGACAGGGTTCGGATACGCAGTATTTT. Its protein is CASSFQNGQGSDTQYF. The full variable domain, in which reference TRBV11-3 and TRBJ2-3 provide the parts outside the CDR3, is EAGVVQSPRYKIIEKKQPVAFWCNPISGHNTLYWYLQNLGQGPELLIRYENEEAVDDSQLPKDRFSAERLKGVDSTLKIQPAELGDSAVYLCASSFQNGQGSDTQYFGPGTRLTVL.

The table lists this clone with a few counts. The chain uses TRBV9 and TRBJ2-2; a possible D gene is TRBD2 (5 bases). This CDR3 region has 15 residues. CDR1 is SGDLS and CDR2 is YYNGEE in the germline V gene. Between the trimmed V and J ends, which lost 3 bases and 5 bases, there was a span of 14 bases. The CDR3 reads CASSAQLTGTGELFF. The DNA for the CDR3 is TGTGCCAGCAGCGCGCAGCTAACGGGGACCGGGGAGCTGTTTTTT.

The V and J genes are TRBV5-4 and TRBJ2-7, with D maybe TRBD1 (6 bases). The CDR3 is 14 amino acids. Germline CDR1 and CDR2: SGHNT and YYREEE (reference sequence). Deletions cut 5 bases from V and 2 bases from J, with 14 bases between. The CDR3 coding sequence is TGTGCCAGCAGGGCCGGGACAAAACCCTACGAGCAGTACTTC. Residues: CASRAGTKPYEQYF. The whole variable domain, filled in from reference TRBV5-4 and TRBJ2-7, reads ETGVTQSPTHLIKTRGQQVTLRCSSQSGHNTVSWYQQALGQGPQFIFQYYREEENGRGNFPPRFSGLQFPNYSSELNVNALELDDSALYLCASRAGTKPYEQYFGPGTRLTVT.